This T cell receptor (beta chain) was profiled in a study of blood T cell repertoires in COVID-19. Across the study: Some COVID-19 samples were acute and others convalescent; all came from the United States, Italy and Spain. PBMCs, B-cell-depleted T cells, or T cells were the source of the cDNA or gDNA that made up the material.

The CDR3 is made up of 17 amino acids. Trimming took off 0 bases at V and 0 bases at J, with 11 bases between the two ends. In germline, CDR1 is SGHDN, CDR2 FVKESK. Enrolled through a virtual design, the participants were between about 18 and 100 years of age and came from 24 US areas. Grouping used clinical history reported by participants in a survey and questionnaire. Data came from immunoSEQ multiplex PCR; TCRdb stores just in-frame clones and leaves some out. The table lists roughly 200,000 clones, 85% of them singletons. The rearrangement uses TRBV14 and TRBJ2-2; unclear D gene. Sequenced sample: PBMCs or T cells enriched from blood (not recorded which). This receptor was obtained from a man aged 35-49 years who had recovered from COVID-19. CDR3 residues: CASSQDLGIPNTGELFF. The CDR3 DNA reads as TGTGCCAGCAGCCAAGATCTAGGCATACCGAACACCGGGGAGCTGTTTTTT.